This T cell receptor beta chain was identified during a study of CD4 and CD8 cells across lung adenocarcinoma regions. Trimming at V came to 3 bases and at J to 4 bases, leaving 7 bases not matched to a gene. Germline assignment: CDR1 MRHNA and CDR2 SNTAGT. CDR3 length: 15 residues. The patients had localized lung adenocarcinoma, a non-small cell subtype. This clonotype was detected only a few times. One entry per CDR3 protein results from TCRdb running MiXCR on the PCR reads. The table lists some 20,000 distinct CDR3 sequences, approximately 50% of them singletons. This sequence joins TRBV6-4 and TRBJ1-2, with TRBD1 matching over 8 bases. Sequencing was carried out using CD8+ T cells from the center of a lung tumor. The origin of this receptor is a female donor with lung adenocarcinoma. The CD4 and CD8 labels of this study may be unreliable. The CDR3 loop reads CASSEGTGSFYGYTF. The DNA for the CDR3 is TGTGCCAGCAGTGAAGGGACAGGATCCTTCTATGGCTACACCTTC.